These 7 T cell receptor beta chains share one sample of origin, sequenced in a study of T cells in women clearing cervical HPV infection. Only in-frame clones appear in the TCRdb table, and some are missing; sequencing was by immunoSEQ multiplex PCR. This sample contains tens of thousands of clones. The sample was blood buffy coat. These receptors all come from a woman between 18 and 69 years old with a cervical HPV16 infection that either progressed to CIN3+ or cleared (not recorded which).

On this clone: From the germline J gene comes the end of the CDR3, since the read stops 3 residues before it. This chain joins TRBV7-6 and TRBJ1-5; 7 positions agree with TRBD1. The germline V gene has CDR1 SGHVS and CDR2 FNYEAQ. The V segment lost 4 bases and the J segment 2 bases; nucleotides outside the gene matches: 5. The CDR3 totals 15 residues. This CDR3 is CASSSSGGGNQPQHF. Incomplete CDR3 DNA: TGTGCCAGCAGCTCCTCAGGGGGAGGCAATCAGCCC.

Points on this clone: From the germline J gene comes the end of the CDR3, since the read stops 3 residues before it. V gene TRBV5-5 combines with J gene TRBJ2-2; 8 nucleotides agree with TRBD2. The junction had 5 bases not matched to a gene; V was cut back by 3 bases and J by 4 bases. This CDR3 is built from 15 residues. CDR1 and CDR2 from the germline V gene are SGHKS and YYEKEE (reference sequence). CDR3: CASSSRTSPTGELFF. The DNA read from the CDR3 is TGTGCCAGCAGCTCTAGGACTAGCCCCACCGGGGAG. The full variable domain, completed using reference TRBV5-5 and TRBJ2-2, is DAGVTQSPTHLIKTRGQQVTLRCSPISGHKSVSWYQQVLGQGPQFIFQYYEKEERGRGNFPDRFSARQFPNYSSELNVNALLLGDSALYLCASSSRTSPTGELFFGEGSRLTVL.

As for this clone: The read falls 3 residues short of the CDR3 end, and the missing part is taken from the germline J gene. The rearrangement uses TRBV20-1 and TRBJ2-3; TRBD2 matches at 8 bases. The germline V gene encodes CDR1 DFQATT and CDR2 SNEGSKA (reference sequence). This CDR3 is 16 amino acids long. CDR3 loop: CSARVVSGSIQETQYF. The part of the CDR3 DNA that was read is TGCAGTGCTAGAGTGGTGAGCGGGAGTATCCAAGAGACG.

Remarks on this clone: The CDR3 end is not reached by the read, which stops 3 residues before it; the germline J gene fills it in. V gene TRBV6-4 combines with J gene TRBJ1-2; no definite D call. The CDR3 runs to 17 residues. CDR1 MRHNA and CDR2 SNTAGT come from the germline V gene. The chain's CDR3 is CASSDPQREGRRYDYTF. CDR3 bases read: TGTGCCAGCAGTGACCCCCAGCGGGAGGGCCGGAGGTACGAC.

As regards this clone: The read finishes 3 residues shy of the CDR3 end, and the germline J gene is used to complete it. The chain employs TRBV18 and TRBJ2-1; D might be TRBD2 (5 bases). This CDR3 comprises 13 residues. Germline CDR1 and CDR2: KGHSH and LQKENI. The ends were cut back, 3 bases at V and 5 bases at J, with 8 bases in the middle. Partial CDR3 DNA: TGTGCCAGCTCACCCGAGCGGAACAATGAG. Residues: CASSPERNNE. In full, the CDR3 is CASSPERNNEQFF.

A word on this clone: The sequenced fragment ends 3 residues before the CDR3 boundary, so the rest is inferred from the germline J gene. This chain links TRBV28 with TRBJ2-3, with D tentatively TRBD1 (8 bases). Looked up from germline, CDR1 is MDHEN and CDR2 is SYDVKM. Trimming removed 6 bases at V and 2 bases at J, with 18 bases between. The CDR3 runs 16 residues. The CDR3 spells CASSKLTGGVTDTQYF. The CDR3 DNA, read in part, is TGTGCCAGCAGCAAACTTACAGGGGGGGTCACAGATACG.

As concerns this clone: The observed sequence ends 3 residues before the CDR3 terminus, with the missing tail filled in from the germline J gene. The chain links TRBV7-7 to TRBJ1-2; 9 bases map to TRBD1. Per germline, CDR1 SSHAT and CDR2 FNYEAQ (reference sequence). This CDR3 spans 17 amino acids. The DNA read from the CDR3 is TGTGCCAGCAGCCTCAGAGAATCGGGACAGGGCGCAGATACC. Encoded protein: CASSLRESGQGADT. The entire CDR3 sequence reads CASSLRESGQGADTYTF.